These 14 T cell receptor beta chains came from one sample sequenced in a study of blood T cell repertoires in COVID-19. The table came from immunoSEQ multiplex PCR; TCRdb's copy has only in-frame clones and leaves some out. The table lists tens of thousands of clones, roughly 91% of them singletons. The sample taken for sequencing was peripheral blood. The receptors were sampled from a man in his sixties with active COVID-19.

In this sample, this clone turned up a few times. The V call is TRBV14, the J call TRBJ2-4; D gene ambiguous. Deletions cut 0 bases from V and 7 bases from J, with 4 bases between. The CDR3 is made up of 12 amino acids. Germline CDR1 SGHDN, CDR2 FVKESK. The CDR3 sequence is CASSQDPNIQYF. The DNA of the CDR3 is TGTGCCAGCAGCCAAGATCCGAACATTCAGTACTTC.

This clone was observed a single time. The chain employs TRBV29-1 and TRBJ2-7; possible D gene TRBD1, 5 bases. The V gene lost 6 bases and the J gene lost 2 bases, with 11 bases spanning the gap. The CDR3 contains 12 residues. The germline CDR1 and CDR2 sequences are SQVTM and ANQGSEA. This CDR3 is CSVIRGTYEQYF. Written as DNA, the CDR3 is TGCAGCGTAATAAGGGGTACCTACGAGCAGTACTTC.

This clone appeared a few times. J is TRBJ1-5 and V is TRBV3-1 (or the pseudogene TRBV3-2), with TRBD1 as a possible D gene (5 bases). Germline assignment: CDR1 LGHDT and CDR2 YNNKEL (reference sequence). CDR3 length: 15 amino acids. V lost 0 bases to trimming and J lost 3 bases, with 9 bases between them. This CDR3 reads CASSQDNRLNQPQHF. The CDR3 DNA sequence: TGTGCCAGCAGCCAAGATAACAGGCTCAATCAGCCCCAGCATTTT.

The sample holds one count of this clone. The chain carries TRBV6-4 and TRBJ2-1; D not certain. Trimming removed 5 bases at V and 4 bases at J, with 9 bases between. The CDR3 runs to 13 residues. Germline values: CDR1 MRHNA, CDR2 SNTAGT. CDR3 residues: CASSSGLYNEQFF. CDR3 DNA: TGTGCCAGCAGTTCGGGTTTATACAATGAGCAGTTCTTC.

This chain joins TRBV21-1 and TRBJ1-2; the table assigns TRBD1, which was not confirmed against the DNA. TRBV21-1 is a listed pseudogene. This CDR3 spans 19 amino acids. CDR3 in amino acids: CASSSHRGPPHPSNYGYTF. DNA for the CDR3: TGTGCCAGCAGCTCTCACAGGGGCCCACCTCATCCTTCTAACTATGGCTACACCTTC.

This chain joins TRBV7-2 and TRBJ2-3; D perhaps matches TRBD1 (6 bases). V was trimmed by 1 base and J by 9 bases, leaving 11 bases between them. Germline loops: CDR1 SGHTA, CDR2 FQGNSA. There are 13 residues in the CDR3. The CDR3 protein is CASSLGTQGTQYF. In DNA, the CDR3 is TGTGCCAGCAGCTTAGGAACTCAGGGGACGCAGTATTTT.

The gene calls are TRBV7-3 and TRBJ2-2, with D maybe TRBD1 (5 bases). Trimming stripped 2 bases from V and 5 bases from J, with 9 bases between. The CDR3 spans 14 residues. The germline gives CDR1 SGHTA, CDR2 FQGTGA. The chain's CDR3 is CASSLGRGTGELFF. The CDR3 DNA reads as TGTGCCAGCAGCTTAGGAAGGGGAACCGGGGAGCTGTTTTTT.

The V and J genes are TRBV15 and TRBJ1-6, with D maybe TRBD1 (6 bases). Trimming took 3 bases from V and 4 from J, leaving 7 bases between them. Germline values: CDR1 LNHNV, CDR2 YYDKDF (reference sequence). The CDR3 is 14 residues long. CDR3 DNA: TGTGCCACCAGCAGGGACAGATATAATTCACCCCTCCACTTT. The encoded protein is CATSRDRYNSPLHF.

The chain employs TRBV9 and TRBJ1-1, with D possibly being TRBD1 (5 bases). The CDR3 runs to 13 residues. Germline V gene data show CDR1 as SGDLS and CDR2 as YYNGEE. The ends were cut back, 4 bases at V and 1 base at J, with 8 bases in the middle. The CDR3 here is CASSKGQNTEAFF. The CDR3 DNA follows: TGTGCCAGCAGCAAAGGACAGAACACTGAAGCTTTCTTT.

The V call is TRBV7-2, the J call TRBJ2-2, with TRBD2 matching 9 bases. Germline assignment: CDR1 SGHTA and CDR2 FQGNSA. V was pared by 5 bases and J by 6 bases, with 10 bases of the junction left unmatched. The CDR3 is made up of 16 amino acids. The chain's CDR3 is CASSPQAGGVPGELFF. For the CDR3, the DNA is TGTGCCAGCAGCCCCCAAGCGGGGGGTGTTCCCGGGGAGCTGTTTTTT.

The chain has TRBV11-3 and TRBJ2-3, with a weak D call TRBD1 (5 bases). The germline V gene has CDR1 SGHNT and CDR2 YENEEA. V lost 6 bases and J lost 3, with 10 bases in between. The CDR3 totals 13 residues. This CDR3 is CASSPDSTDTQYF. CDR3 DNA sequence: TGTGCCAGCAGTCCCGACAGTACAGATACGCAGTATTTT.

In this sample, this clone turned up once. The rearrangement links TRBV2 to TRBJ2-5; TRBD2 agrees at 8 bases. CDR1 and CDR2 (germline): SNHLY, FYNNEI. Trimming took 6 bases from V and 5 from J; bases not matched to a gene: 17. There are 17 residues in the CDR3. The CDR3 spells CASSTLVGGGPRETQYF. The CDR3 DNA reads TGTGCCAGCAGCACCTTGGTTGGCGGGGGGCCGCGGGAGACCCAGTACTTC.

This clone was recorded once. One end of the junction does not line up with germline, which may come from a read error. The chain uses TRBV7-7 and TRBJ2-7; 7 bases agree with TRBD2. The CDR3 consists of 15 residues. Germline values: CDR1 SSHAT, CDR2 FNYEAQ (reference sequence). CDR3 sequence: CASSLSRGGDYEQYF. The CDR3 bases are TGTGCTAGCAGCTTATCCCGGGGAGGGGACTACGAGCAGTACTTC.

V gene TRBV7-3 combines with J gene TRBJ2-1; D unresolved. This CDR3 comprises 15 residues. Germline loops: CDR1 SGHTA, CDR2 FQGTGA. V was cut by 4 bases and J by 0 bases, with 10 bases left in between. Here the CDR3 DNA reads TGTGCCAGCAGCTACCGGCACAGCTCCTACAATGAGCAGTTCTTC. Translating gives CASSYRHSSYNEQFF. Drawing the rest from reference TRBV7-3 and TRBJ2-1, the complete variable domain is GAGVSQTPSNKVTEKGKYVELRCDPISGHTALYWYRQSLGQGPEFLIYFQGTGAADDSGLPNDRFFAVRPEGSVSTLKIQRTERGDSAVYLCASSYRHSSYNEQFFGPGTRLTVL.